This T cell receptor beta chain is from a study of T cell repertoires in cytomegalovirus infection. Study information: Public TCR beta signatures marked donors with CMV infection and the matching HLA.

Each CDR3 protein is one row after TCRdb ran MiXCR on the reads. Here the sample spans about 740,000 distinct CDR3 sequences, 35% to 45% being singletons. Regarding the study as a whole: There were carriers of CMV plus the relevant HLA, and cumulative public TCR beta family frequency identified them. Across the ex vivo response, the dominant clonotypes were HLA-C-restricted CMV-specific TCR beta clonotypes.

The length of the CDR3 is 14 residues. CDR1 and CDR2 (germline): LNHDA, SQIVND (reference sequence). J was trimmed by 5 bases and V by 6 bases; bases with no gene match: 9. This clonotype was counted only a few times. Its target is not known. The rearrangement joins TRBV19 to TRBJ1-1; the match to TRBD1 covers 7 bases. What was sequenced was PBMCs. The clonotype originates from a human donor in good health (CMV status not recorded). Some clones in this sample may be carry-over from other donors' samples. In DNA, the CDR3 is TGTGCCAGTAGCCCTACAGGGGAAAGGACTGAAGCTTTCTTT. Residues: CASSPTGERTEAFF. Full variable domain (rest looked up from reference TRBV19 and TRBJ1-1): DGGITQSPKYLFRKEGQNVTLSCEQNLNHDAMYWYRQDPGQGLRLIYYSQIVNDFQKGDIAEGYSVSREKKESFPLTVTSAQKNPTAFYLCASSPTGERTEAFFGQGTRLTVV.